This T cell receptor beta chain comes out of a study of vaccination and CD4 T cells after COVID-19. Whole-study findings and limits: In convalescent patients, 304 of 307 vaccine-specific clones were mono-reactive for SARS-CoV-2 spike. It was observed that, in convalescent patients, a median 86.3% of reactive clones arose only post-vaccination.

This CDR3 spans 13 amino acids. The V and J ends lost 4 bases and 6 bases respectively, with 10 bases between them. The germline CDR1 and CDR2 sequences are MNHEY and SVGEGT. The study sequenced cultured CD4+ T cell DNA using the Oncomine TCR Beta short-read assay. TCRdb passed the PCR reads through MiXCR, listing each CDR3 protein once. The data show approximately 12,000 distinct CDR3 sequences, 30% seen once. Treatment in this sample: roughly 10-day PBMC culture with coronavirus spike peptide pools or control peptides (ViraFEST assay). Investigators isolated CD4+ T cells by negative selection after 10 days of culture. There are a few counts of this clonotype. Its cognate antigen is unknown.

The V call is TRBV6-2 or TRBV6-3, the J call TRBJ1-5; D possibly corresponds to TRBD1 (5 bases). Sequences were obtained from cultured CD4+ T cells from blood. The TCR sequence derives from a human donor with COVID-19. CDR3 amino acids: CASSSGRLQPQHF. The DNA for the CDR3 is TGTGCCAGCAGTTCGGGGCGGCTTCAGCCCCAGCATTTT.